The rows below give T cell receptor beta chains drawn from one sample of a study of T cells after posttransplantation cyclophosphamide. TCRdb's table, derived via immunoSEQ multiplex PCR, lists solely in-frame clones and lacks some. This sample carries under 45,000 clones, none of them present only once. Input material: PBMCs. These receptors were collected from a man between 25 and 39 years old in good health and a related stem cell transplant donor. Each CDR3 is given with its conserved first and last residue. Each record gives: clone size, D gene, V gene, J gene, CDR3 DNA, CDR3 protein. A D gene is named only where the DNA matches it firmly. Expanded clones are given a class, and other clones once, few, many or no size at all.

abundance: many; d_gene: NA; v_gene: TRBV28; j_gene: TRBJ1-2; CDR3nt: TGTGCCAGCACTGAGGCAGGCACCTATGGCTACACCTTC; CDR3aa: CASTEAGTYGYTF
abundance: many; d_gene: NA; v_gene: TRBV6-1; j_gene: TRBJ1-1; CDR3nt: TGTGCCACTACCTATCCGGGACACAGGAACACTGAAGCTTTCTTT; CDR3aa: CATTYPGHRNTEAFF
abundance: many; d_gene: NA; v_gene: TRBV5-1; j_gene: TRBJ2-7; CDR3nt: TGCGCCAGCAGCTTGGAAGGGTCCCACTACGAGCAGTACTTC; CDR3aa: CASSLEGSHYEQYF
abundance: many; d_gene: TRBD1; v_gene: TRBV7-6; j_gene: TRBJ1-5; CDR3nt: TGTGCCAGCAGCTTCGGGGACAGGCCCAATCAGCCCCAGCATTTT; CDR3aa: CASSFGDRPNQPQHF
abundance: many; d_gene: NA; v_gene: TRBV19; j_gene: TRBJ1-5; CDR3nt: TGTGCCAGTAGAGTGGGGGCGGGCAATCAGCCCCAGCATTTT; CDR3aa: CASRVGAGNQPQHF
abundance: few; d_gene: TRBD2; v_gene: TRBV4-1; j_gene: TRBJ2-3; CDR3nt: TGCGCCAGCAGCCAAGATCTCACTAGCGGGGGGACGACAGATACGCAGTATTTT; CDR3aa: CASSQDLTSGGTTDTQYF
abundance: many; d_gene: TRBD2; v_gene: TRBV27; j_gene: TRBJ2-7; CDR3nt: TGTGCCAGCAGTTACGCGGGGGGGTTTAGGGAGCAGTACTTC; CDR3aa: CASSYAGGFREQYF
abundance: many; d_gene: TRBD1; v_gene: TRBV11-2; j_gene: TRBJ2-1; CDR3nt: TGTGCCAGCAGCCCAAGGCGGACAGGGATTTATGAGCAGTTCTTC; CDR3aa: CASSPRRTGIYEQFF
abundance: NA; d_gene: TRBD1; v_gene: TRBV27; j_gene: TRBJ2-3; CDR3nt: TGTGCCAGCAGCCGGACAGGGATAACAGATACGCAGTATTTT; CDR3aa: CASSRTGITDTQYF
abundance: many; d_gene: NA; v_gene: TRBV11-3; j_gene: TRBJ1-1; CDR3nt: TGTGCCAGCAGCTGGAGGACGGGGGATAAACCTTTCTTT; CDR3aa: CASSWRTGDKPFF
abundance: many; d_gene: TRBD2; v_gene: TRBV24-1; j_gene: TRBJ2-2; CDR3nt: TGTGCCACCAGTGATTTGCCCGGGGGGGCCGGGGAGCTGTTTTTT; CDR3aa: CATSDLPGGAGELFF
abundance: many; d_gene: NA; v_gene: TRBV2; j_gene: TRBJ2-3; CDR3nt: TGTGCCAGCACTAGGGATACGCAGTATTTT; CDR3aa: CASTRDTQYF
abundance: many; d_gene: NA; v_gene: TRBV5-1; j_gene: TRBJ2-5; CDR3nt: TGCGCCAGCAGCTTGGTGGGCCAACCCTACGAGTACTTC; CDR3aa: CASSLVGQPYEYF
abundance: many; d_gene: TRBD2; v_gene: TRBV29-1; j_gene: TRBJ2-7; CDR3nt: TGCAGCGTCGCATTTAGCGGGGGTGGCTACGAGCAGTACTTC; CDR3aa: CSVAFSGGGYEQYF
abundance: few; d_gene: NA; v_gene: TRBV28; j_gene: TRBJ1-2; CDR3nt: TGTGCCAGCAGTTTCCGACAGGTGTTCGCGGGCTACACCTTC; CDR3aa: CASSFRQVFAGYTF
abundance: many; d_gene: NA; v_gene: TRBV2; j_gene: TRBJ1-2; CDR3nt: TGTGCCAGCAGCGGAGAGGTCCGGGGAGGCTACACCTTC; CDR3aa: CASSGEVRGGYTF
abundance: many; d_gene: TRBD2; v_gene: TRBV5-8; j_gene: TRBJ2-1; CDR3nt: TGTGCCAGCAGGGTTGTGGTGGCGGGGGGAAGCAATGAGCAGTTCTTC; CDR3aa: CASRVVVAGGSNEQFF
abundance: NA; d_gene: NA; v_gene: TRBV5-6; j_gene: TRBJ2-3; CDR3nt: TGTGCCAGCAGCTTGGGGACTTCCGTGAGTGCAGATACGCAGTATTTT; CDR3aa: CASSLGTSVSADTQYF
abundance: many; d_gene: TRBD1; v_gene: TRBV12-3/TRBV12-4; j_gene: TRBJ2-5; CDR3nt: TGTGCCAGCAGTTACAGGGGGATGAAGGGAGAGACCCAGTACTTC; CDR3aa: CASSYRGMKGETQYF
abundance: many; d_gene: NA; v_gene: TRBV7-2; j_gene: TRBJ1-3; CDR3nt: TGTGCCAGCAGCTTCGGTCAGGGTGTTCCCTCTGGAAACACCATATATTTT; CDR3aa: CASSFGQGVPSGNTIYF
abundance: many; d_gene: NA; v_gene: TRBV12-3/TRBV12-4; j_gene: TRBJ1-3; CDR3nt: TGTGCCAGCAGTCCAGCGCGGGGGCCGACCCGTGGAAACACCATATATTTT; CDR3aa: CASSPARGPTRGNTIYF
abundance: many; d_gene: NA; v_gene: TRBV6-1; j_gene: TRBJ2-5; CDR3nt: TGTGCCAGCAGTGGCGGGGCCCAAGAGACCCAGTACTTC; CDR3aa: CASSGGAQETQYF
abundance: NA; d_gene: NA; v_gene: TRBV5-4; j_gene: TRBJ2-3; CDR3nt: TGTGCCAGCAGCTGGGGCAGGGGTTCTAGCACAGATACGCAGTATTTT; CDR3aa: CASSWGRGSSTDTQYF
abundance: many; d_gene: NA; v_gene: TRBV5-6; j_gene: TRBJ2-3; CDR3nt: TGTGCCAGCAGCTTGGCGGTCGCAGATACGCAGTATTTT; CDR3aa: CASSLAVADTQYF
abundance: many; d_gene: TRBD2; v_gene: TRBV2; j_gene: TRBJ2-5; CDR3nt: TGTGCCAGCAAATCCAGGACTAGCGGGGATGAAGAGACCCAGTACTTC; CDR3aa: CASKSRTSGDEETQYF
abundance: many; d_gene: NA; v_gene: TRBV7-9; j_gene: TRBJ2-5; CDR3nt: TGTGCCAGCAGCTCCTCTAGAGAAGAGACCCAGTACTTC; CDR3aa: CASSSSREETQYF
abundance: many; d_gene: NA; v_gene: TRBV2; j_gene: TRBJ1-4; CDR3nt: TGTGCCAGCAGATACCGGGGGGGTTTTGATGAAAAACTGTTTTTT; CDR3aa: CASRYRGGFDEKLFF
abundance: many; d_gene: NA; v_gene: TRBV29-1; j_gene: TRBJ2-7; CDR3nt: TGCAGCGTTGAATACAGGTACGAGCAGTACTTC; CDR3aa: CSVEYRYEQYF
abundance: few; d_gene: TRBD2; v_gene: TRBV27; j_gene: TRBJ2-5; CDR3nt: TGTGCCAGCAGGCGACTAGCGGGGGGGCGGGAGACCCAGTACTTC; CDR3aa: CASRRLAGGRETQYF
abundance: NA; d_gene: TRBD1; v_gene: TRBV5-1; j_gene: TRBJ1-5; CDR3nt: TGCGCCAGCAGCCTGACAGGGACAAACAATCAGCCCCAGCATTTT; CDR3aa: CASSLTGTNNQPQHF
abundance: many; d_gene: TRBD2; v_gene: TRBV19; j_gene: TRBJ2-3; CDR3nt: TGTGCCAGTACGGTAGCGGGGGGTCGAGATACGCAGTATTTT; CDR3aa: CASTVAGGRDTQYF
abundance: many; d_gene: NA; v_gene: TRBV2; j_gene: TRBJ1-3; CDR3nt: TGTGCCAGTAGGGGAGGGGCCCCTGGAAACACCATATATTTT; CDR3aa: CASRGGAPGNTIYF